This entry describes one T cell receptor (beta chain). As yet, its antigen is unknown. These data are taken from a study of T cell responses to AZD1222 COVID-19 vaccine. The study, taken as a whole, reports: Most donors were white British and more were female, and clonal diversity was possibly underestimated. Sampled repertoires all dated from after the peak T cell response.

Germline-derived CDR1 and CDR2 are SGHTA and FQGNSA. This CDR3 has 15 residues. V was clipped by 5 bases and J by 4 bases, with 17 bases between them. The protocol was immunoSEQ multiplex PCR, while the TCRdb copy is restricted to in-frame clones and leaves out a portion. This sample has around 170,000 clones, with approximately 86% found just once. This TCR was recovered from an adult who received the AZD1222 COVID-19 vaccine. J is TRBJ1-2 and V is TRBV7-2; D is ambiguous. Sample: peripheral blood, taken 28 days after the second AZD1222 dose. The CDR3 DNA sequence: TGTGCCAGCAGCCCCCTAGCAGGCGGGATCTATGGCTACACCTTC. Amino acids: CASSPLAGGIYGYTF. Filled out from reference TRBV7-2 and TRBJ1-2, the complete variable domain reads GAGVSQSPSNKVTEKGKDVELRCDPISGHTALYWYRQSLGQGLEFLIYFQGNSAPDKSGLPSDRFSAERTGGSVSTLTIQRTQQEDSAVYLCASSPLAGGIYGYTFGSGTRLTVV.